This T cell receptor (beta chain) was captured in a study of technical replicates of blood from several donors (dated by TCRdb to between 2016 and 2019). On this clone: There is no known antigen for this receptor. Per-base quality was not reported, and no clone a single base away is much larger than it.

The library was produced with the immunoSEQ multiplex PCR assay. TCRdb took over this immuneACCESS table, retaining in-frame rearrangements with V and J assigned. Such tables are incomplete; in checked studies, under half of the missing clones stem from an unresolved V gene, and the remainder is unexplained. This sample holds under 90,000 clones; 98% were observed only once. Around 0.15% of the sample goes to the ten largest clones. This TCR was recovered from a human donor in good health. Sequencing was done on a sample of T cells isolated from PBMCs.

The nucleotides are TGTGCCAGCAGCGTAGGCGGATTGATTAGCAATCAGCCCCAGCATTTT. Translated, this is CASSVGGLISNQPQHF. Recombination joined TRBV9 with TRBJ1-5; the D gene cannot be resolved reliably. From the germline V gene, CDR1 is SGDLS and CDR2 is YYNGEE. V and J lose 0 bases and 0 bases, and a span of 10 bases separates them. Including cysteine and phenylalanine, the CDR3 has 16 amino acids. The only DNA kept is the CDR3, 48 bases in frame from the first base.